This entry lists 14 T cell receptor beta chains sequenced from one sample in a study of T cells in localized non-small cell lung cancer. Libraries were prepared by immunoSEQ multiplex PCR; TCRdb keeps only in-frame clonotypes and omits some of them. The data contain tens of thousands of clones, roughly 90% of them singletons. The source was peripheral blood, collected before any cancer treatment. The receptors derive from a female donor at least 60 years old with stage I lung adenocarcinoma.

This chain joins TRBV19 and TRBJ1-6, with D unresolved. Germline V gene sequence: CDR1 LNHDA, CDR2 SQIVND (reference sequence). The CDR3 runs 18 residues. Trimming shortened V by 2 bases and J by 4 bases, and 18 bases separated the two germline ends. The CDR3: CASSISALTLSYNSPLHF. The CDR3 DNA is TGTGCCAGTAGTATATCCGCCTTAACTCTAAGTTATAATTCACCCCTCCACTTT.

This chain links TRBV28 with TRBJ2-7; maybe TRBD2 (5 bases). The length of the CDR3 is 12 residues. Germline values: CDR1 MDHEN, CDR2 SYDVKM. V was clipped by 6 bases and J by 3 bases, with 9 bases between them. The CDR3 nucleotides read TGTGCCAGCAGGGGAGACGGCTACGAGCAGTACTTC. Protein product: CASRGDGYEQYF.

This sequence joins TRBV6-1 and TRBJ1-1; D uncertain. The germline V and J ends were trimmed by 5 bases and 5 bases, with 15 bases remaining between them. The germline CDR1 and CDR2 sequences are MNHNS and SASEGT. The CDR3 length is 14 residues. The CDR3 here is CASSQWTRGTEAFF. The CDR3 nucleotides are TGTGCCAGCAGTCAATGGACTAGAGGGACTGAAGCTTTCTTT.

The CDR3 bases are TGTGCCAGCAGCCCGGGAGGTGAGTGGACTGAAGCTTTCTTT. This translates into CASSPGGEWTEAFF. This chain joins TRBV9 and TRBJ1-1; D unresolved. The CDR3 has 14 amino acids. V lost 4 bases, J lost 5 bases, and 15 bases lay in between. Germline lookup yields CDR1 SGDLS and CDR2 YYNGEE.

In this sample, this clone turned up once. The rearrangement uses TRBV19 and TRBJ1-4; 7 nucleotides align to TRBD1. The CDR3 spans 13 residues. V shed 9 bases, J shed 4 bases, and the junction held 5 bases outside the gene matches. Germline CDR1 and CDR2: LNHDA and SQIVND (reference sequence). CDR3 protein: CASEDRFNEKLFF. The CDR3 DNA follows: TGTGCCAGCGAGGACAGGTTTAATGAAAAACTGTTTTTT.

This chain connects TRBV7-2 to TRBJ2-1, with 11 positions matching TRBD2. After removal of 1 base from V and 5 bases from J, the junction contained 7 bases not matched to a gene. Germline CDR1 SGHTA, CDR2 FQGNSA. The CDR3 contains 17 residues. In DNA, the CDR3 is TGTGCCAGCAGCTTAGGGGGGACTAGCGGACTGCACAATGAGCAGTTCTTC. It translates to CASSLGGTSGLHNEQFF.

This rearrangement joins TRBV2 to TRBJ2-5, with D perhaps matching TRBD2 (5 bases). CDR3 length equals 14 residues. V was pared by 4 bases and J by 9 bases, with 18 bases between. The germline gives CDR1 SNHLY, CDR2 FYNNEI. The CDR3 here is CASSGSQGARAQYF. The CDR3 DNA sequence: TGTGCCAGCAGTGGGAGTCAAGGCGCGCGGGCCCAGTACTTC.

The chain is built from TRBV2 and TRBJ1-1, with unresolved D. This CDR3 is 13 amino acids long. The V gene lost 7 bases and the J gene lost 3 bases, with 12 bases spanning the gap. In germline, CDR1 is SNHLY, CDR2 FYNNEI. The CDR3 region is CASTLRWDTEAFF. The CDR3 coding sequence is TGTGCCAGCACCCTAAGGTGGGACACTGAAGCTTTCTTT.

This clone showed up just once. The rearrangement links TRBV5-4 to TRBJ2-5, with 13 nucleotides matching TRBD2. J gave up 3 bases and V 5 bases, and 4 bases lay outside the gene matches. Looked up from germline, CDR1 is SGHNT and CDR2 is YYREEE (reference sequence). The CDR3 has 15 residues. The CDR3 loop is CASRAGTSGEETQYF. The CDR3 DNA sequence: TGTGCCAGCAGGGCCGGGACTAGCGGGGAAGAGACCCAGTACTTC.

The rearrangement joins TRBV5-4 to TRBJ2-1; D unresolved. The ends were cut back, 1 base at V and 10 bases at J, with 6 bases in the middle. CDR1 and CDR2 (germline): SGHNT, YYREEE (reference sequence). This CDR3 contains 11 residues. The CDR3 here is CASSLLAEQFF. The CDR3 DNA follows: TGTGCCAGCAGCTTGTTGGCGGAGCAGTTCTTC. The variable domain in full, with the rest retrieved from reference TRBV5-4 and TRBJ2-1, is ETGVTQSPTHLIKTRGQQVTLRCSSQSGHNTVSWYQQALGQGPQFIFQYYREEENGRGNFPPRFSGLQFPNYSSELNVNALELDDSALYLCASSLLAEQFFGPGTRLTVL.

This rearrangement joins TRBV7-2 to TRBJ1-5; tentative D call: TRBD1 (5 bases). This CDR3 spans 16 amino acids. CDR1 is SGHTA, CDR2 FQGNSA, per germline. Between the trimmed V and J ends, which lost 4 bases and 4 bases, there was a span of 17 bases. CDR3: CASSSSSGAGNQPQHF. In nucleotides, the CDR3 is TGTGCCAGCAGCTCCTCGTCCGGGGCAGGTAATCAGCCCCAGCATTTT. Looking up the rest from reference TRBV7-2 and TRBJ1-5 gives the full variable domain: GAGVSQSPSNKVTEKGKDVELRCDPISGHTALYWYRQSLGQGLEFLIYFQGNSAPDKSGLPSDRFSAERTGGSVSTLTIQRTQQEDSAVYLCASSSSSGAGNQPQHFGDGTRLSIL.

This clone was observed a single time. The J gene is TRBJ2-3, the V gene TRBV27; D is possibly TRBD2 (6 bases). The germline V gene encodes CDR1 MNHEY and CDR2 SMNVEV (reference sequence). The V gene lost 5 bases and the J gene lost 3 bases, with 18 bases spanning the gap. The CDR3 length is 16 residues. CDR3: CASSKLVGGGTDTQYF. The CDR3 DNA follows: TGTGCCAGCAGTAAGCTCGTCGGGGGTGGAACAGATACGCAGTATTTT.

The V call is TRBV19, the J call TRBJ1-5; D might be TRBD1 (5 bases). The CDR3 spans 14 residues. Trimming left V 4 bases short and J 11 bases short, with 18 bases between. Germline loops: CDR1 LNHDA, CDR2 SQIVND (reference sequence). Here the CDR3 DNA reads TGTGCCAGTAGTACCTCCGGGACCCCCCCGGCCCAGCATTTT. Amino acids: CASSTSGTPPAQHF.

The CDR3 region has the DNA TGTGCCAGCAGCCTCAGGGGTTCCGGGGAGCTGTTTTTT. It codes for CASSLRGSGELFF. The V call is TRBV7-8, the J call TRBJ2-2; tentatively, D is TRBD1 (6 bases). Trimming removed 5 bases from V and 6 bases from J, with 10 bases in between. The CDR3 is 13 amino acids. In germline, CDR1 is SGHVS, CDR2 FQNEAQ.